This T cell receptor (beta chain) was retrieved from a study of CXCR3-negative and CXCR3-positive naive CD8 T cells. As for the study in general: Roughly 1.5 +/- 0.3 million TRB reads came from each library, giving some 150 million in total. The study, taken as a whole, reports: Similar TRBV-TRBJ gene usage was seen in naive CXCR3-negative and CXCR3-positive cells, but not in memory cells. Cryopreserved PBMCs had partly decreased CXCR3 expression; fresh PBMCs were used in most assays. Comparison of naive subsets found surface CD5 to be comparable, and TCR strength was inferred on the basis of TRB CDR3 properties. CXCR3-positive naive cells carried more hydrophobic TRB CDR3s than CXCR3-negative ones.

The authors made the TRB cDNA libraries by 5' RACE using UMI labels. TCRdb re-called the 5' RACE reads; one entry per CDR3 protein, DNA not given. Here the sample table reports 80,000 to 100,000 distinct CDR3 sequences. With respect to this clonotype: The antigen remains undetermined.

The V gene's germline CDR1 is MDHEN and CDR2 SYDVKM. The CDR3 is 16 amino acids. The J gene is TRBJ2-7, the V gene TRBV28; TCRdb names TRBD1, which stays unverified in the absence of DNA. This clonotype originated in a human donor in good health. Some clones in this sample may be carry-over from other donors' samples. The sequenced material came from naive CXCR3+ CD8+ T cells from blood. Subset given: CD45RO-CCR7+CD27+CD95- naive CD8+ T cells expressing CXCR3 (TNR3+). CDR3 residues: CASSPSSGVGTYEQYF.